A single sample gave rise to the 15 T cell receptor beta chains below, sequenced in a study of blood T cell repertoires in COVID-19. TCRdb's table, derived via immunoSEQ multiplex PCR, lists solely in-frame clones and lacks some. The repertoire has some 130,000 clones, 70% to 90% of them found once; the top ten carry 10%. Sequenced material: peripheral blood. These TCRs come from a man aged 50 to 60 with acute or convalescent COVID-19.

The rearrangement uses TRBV11-2 and TRBJ2-5; TRBD2 matches 12 bases. The germline CDR1 and CDR2 sequences are SGHAT and FQNNGV. The V and J ends lost 5 bases and 7 bases, in that order; junction bases with no gene match: 8. CDR3 length: 15 residues. CDR3 region: CASSTSSGGVGTQYF. CDR3 bases: TGTGCCAGCAGCACCTCTAGCGGGGGGGTCGGGACCCAGTACTTC.

V usage is TRBV5-1 and J usage is TRBJ1-4; 10 nucleotides line up with TRBD1. This CDR3 has 14 amino acids. V gave up 3 bases and J gave up 6 bases; unmatched junction bases: 2. Germline assignment: CDR1 SGHRS and CDR2 YFSETQ. The CDR3 DNA reads TGCGCCAGCAGCTCCGGACAGGGGGATGAAAAACTGTTTTTT. Translating gives CASSSGQGDEKLFF.

The chain joins TRBV2 to TRBJ1-2; 8 bases are a match to TRBD1. Losses at the gene ends were 3 bases for V and 3 bases for J; bases not matched to a gene: 3. This CDR3 is 14 amino acids long. Germline lookup yields CDR1 SNHLY and CDR2 FYNNEI. The chain's CDR3 is CASSDLTGDYGYTF. In nucleotides, the CDR3 is TGTGCCAGCAGTGATCTGACAGGGGACTATGGCTACACCTTC.

The rearrangement joins TRBV15 to TRBJ1-1, with D perhaps matching TRBD1 (6 bases). Germline-derived CDR1 and CDR2 are LNHNV and YYDKDF (reference sequence). The CDR3 covers 12 residues. The V gene lost 1 base and the J gene lost 11 bases, with 11 bases spanning the gap. CDR3 in amino acids: CATSRVGQWAFF. The CDR3 DNA reads TGTGCCACCAGCAGAGTGGGACAATGGGCTTTCTTT.

The V and J genes are TRBV9 and TRBJ1-2, with D uncertain. Germline V lookup: CDR1 SGDLS, CDR2 YYNGEE. The CDR3 is 15 residues long. V was trimmed by 2 bases and J by 5 bases, leaving 16 bases between them. The CDR3 loop is CASSVEIHPEYGYTF. The DNA of the CDR3 is TGTGCCAGCAGCGTGGAGATCCACCCGGAATATGGCTACACCTTC.

The V gene is TRBV18, the J gene TRBJ2-2; TRBD2 might be the D (6 bases). V was pared by 4 bases and J by 1 base, with 13 bases between. CDR1 and CDR2 (germline): KGHSH, LQKENI. This CDR3 contains 16 residues. CDR3 amino acids: CASSLSSARNTGELFF. CDR3 nucleotide sequence: TGTGCCAGCTCACTTTCTAGCGCCCGGAACACCGGGGAGCTGTTTTTT.

This clone was counted a few times. The chain links TRBV6-6 to TRBJ1-2, with 7 bases lining up with TRBD1. Germline V CDR1 and CDR2: MNHNY, SVGAGI (reference sequence). V shed 4 bases, J shed 2 bases, and the junction held 1 base outside the gene matches. This CDR3 contains 13 residues. The CDR3 sequence is CASSSTGNYGYTF. The CDR3 nucleotides are TGTGCCAGCAGTTCGACAGGGAACTATGGCTACACCTTC.

The chain is built from TRBV18 and TRBJ2-7, with TRBD1 matching over 8 bases. CDR1 KGHSH and CDR2 LQKENI come from the germline V gene. The J segment lost 4 bases and the V segment lost 8 bases, leaving 13 bases of the junction unmatched. The CDR3 sequence is 15 residues long. CDR3 sequence: CASRLGAGGEYEQYF. The CDR3 region has the DNA TGTGCCAGCCGACTTGGGGCAGGGGGCGAGTACGAGCAGTACTTC. Combining the CDR3 with reference TRBV18 and TRBJ2-7 gives the whole variable domain NAGVMQNPRHLVRRRGQEARLRCSPMKGHSHVYWYRQLPEEGLKFMVYLQKENIIDESGMPKERFSAEFPKEGPSILRIQQVVRGDSAAYFCASRLGAGGEYEQYFGPGTRLTVT.

The chain recombines TRBV28 with TRBJ2-3; maybe TRBD2 (5 bases). Trimming took off 2 bases at V and 10 bases at J, with 13 bases between the two ends. Germline-derived CDR1 and CDR2 are MDHEN and SYDVKM. The CDR3 length is 13 residues. Here the CDR3 reads CASSLAGGRAQYF. CDR3 bases: TGTGCCAGCAGTTTAGCCGGCGGGCGGGCGCAGTATTTT.

The V call is TRBV18, the J call TRBJ2-2; 9 positions match TRBD1. The CDR3 length is 17 residues. Germline V gives CDR1 KGHSH, CDR2 LQKENI. J gave up 5 bases and V 2 bases, and 9 bases lay outside the gene matches. The CDR3: CASSPTAGTGLTGELFF. The CDR3 DNA follows: TGTGCCAGCTCACCAACTGCCGGGACAGGGTTAACCGGGGAGCTGTTTTTT.

The chain combines TRBV30 with TRBJ2-1, with D tentatively TRBD2 (6 bases). The CDR3 runs to 14 residues. With 3 bases removed from V and 3 bases from J, the gap between germline ends came to 12 bases. CDR1 is GTSNPN, CDR2 SVGIG, per germline (reference sequence). The CDR3 DNA reads as TGTGCCTGGAGGGGGGACTCATTCTACAATGAGCAGTTCTTC. It specifies CAWRGDSFYNEQFF.

The V and J genes are TRBV5-1 and TRBJ2-2; the match to TRBD1 covers 8 bases. CDR3 length: 15 amino acids. Germline V lookup: CDR1 SGHRS, CDR2 YFSETQ. V lost 3 bases, J lost 1 base, and 2 bases stayed unmatched. The DNA of the CDR3 is TGCGCCAGCAGCTCAACAGGGGGGAACACCGGGGAGCTGTTTTTT. This codes for CASSSTGGNTGELFF.

This chain connects TRBV4-2 to TRBJ2-5, with 8 positions matching TRBD1. Germline CDR1 is LGHNA and CDR2 is YNFKEQ. This CDR3 is built from 17 residues. With 0 bases clipped from V and 5 bases from J, the junction kept 11 bases outside the gene matches. CDR3 protein: CASSQDRPGGAGETQYF. CDR3 in DNA: TGTGCCAGCAGCCAAGATAGGCCAGGGGGCGCTGGGGAGACCCAGTACTTC.

V is TRBV6-5 and J is TRBJ1-1; no firm D call. The CDR3 has 15 residues. Germline V CDR1 and CDR2: MNHEY, SVGAGI. Trimming removed 5 bases from V and 1 base from J, with 14 bases in between. The CDR3 protein is CASSPRGLGNTEAFF. The CDR3, as DNA: TGTGCCAGCAGTCCCCGGGGTCTCGGGAACACTGAAGCTTTCTTT.

The chain couples TRBV29-1 to TRBJ1-2; no clear D gene. There are 13 residues in the CDR3. Germline CDR1 SQVTM, CDR2 ANQGSEA. V lost 4 bases and J 1 base, leaving 10 bases between the germline ends. CDR3 coding DNA: TGCAGCGTTGCTGCCCAGATTAACTATGGCTACACCTTC. This translates into CSVAAQINYGYTF.